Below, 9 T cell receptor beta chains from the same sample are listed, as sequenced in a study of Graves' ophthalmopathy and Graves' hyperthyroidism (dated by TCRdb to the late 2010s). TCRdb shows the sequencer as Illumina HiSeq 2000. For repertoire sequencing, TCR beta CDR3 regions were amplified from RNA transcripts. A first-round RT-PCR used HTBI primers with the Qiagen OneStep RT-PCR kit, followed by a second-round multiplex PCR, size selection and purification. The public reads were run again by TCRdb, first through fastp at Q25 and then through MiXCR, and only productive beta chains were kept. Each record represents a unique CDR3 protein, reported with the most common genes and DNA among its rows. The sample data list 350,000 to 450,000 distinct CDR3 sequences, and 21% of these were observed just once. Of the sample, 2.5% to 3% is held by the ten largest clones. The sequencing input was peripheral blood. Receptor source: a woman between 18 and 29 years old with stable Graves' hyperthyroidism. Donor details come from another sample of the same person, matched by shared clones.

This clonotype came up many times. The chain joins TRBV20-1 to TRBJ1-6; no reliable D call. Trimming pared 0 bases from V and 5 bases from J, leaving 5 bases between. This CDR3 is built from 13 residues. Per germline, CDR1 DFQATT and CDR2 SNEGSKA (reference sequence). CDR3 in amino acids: CSARDRDNSPLHF. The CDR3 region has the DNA TGCAGTGCTAGAGATCGGGATAATTCACCCCTCCACTTT.

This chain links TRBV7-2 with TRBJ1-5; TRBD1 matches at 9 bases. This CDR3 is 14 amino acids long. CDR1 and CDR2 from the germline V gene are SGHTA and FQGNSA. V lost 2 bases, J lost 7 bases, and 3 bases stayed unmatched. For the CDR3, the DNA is TGTGCCAGCAGCTTACAGACAGGGGGGCAGCCCCAGCATTTT. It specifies CASSLQTGGQPQHF.

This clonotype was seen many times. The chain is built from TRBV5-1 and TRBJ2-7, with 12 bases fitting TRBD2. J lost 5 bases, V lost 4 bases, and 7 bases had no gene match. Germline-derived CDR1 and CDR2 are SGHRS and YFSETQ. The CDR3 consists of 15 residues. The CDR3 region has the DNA TGCGCCAGCAGCATTGATCCTAGCGGGGGGGACGAGCAGTACTTC. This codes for CASSIDPSGGDEQYF. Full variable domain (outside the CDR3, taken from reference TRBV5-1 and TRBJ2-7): KAGVTQTPRYLIKTRGQQVTLSCSPISGHRSVSWYQQTPGQGLQFLFEYFSETQRNKGNFPGRFSGRQFSNSRSEMNVSTLELGDSALYLCASSIDPSGGDEQYFGPGTRLTVT.

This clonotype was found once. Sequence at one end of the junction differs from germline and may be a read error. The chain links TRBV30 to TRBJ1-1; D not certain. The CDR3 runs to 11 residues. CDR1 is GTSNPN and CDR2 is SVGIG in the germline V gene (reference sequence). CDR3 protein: CAWSVQLQEIF. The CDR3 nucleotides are TGTGCCTGGAGTGTACAGTTGCAGGAGATCTTT. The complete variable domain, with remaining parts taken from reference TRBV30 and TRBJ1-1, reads SQTIHQWPATLVQPVGSPLSLECTVEGTSNPNLYWYRQAAGRGLQLLFYSVGIGQISSEVPQNLSASRPQDRQFILSSKKLLLSDSGFYLCAWSVQLQEIFGQGTRLTVV.

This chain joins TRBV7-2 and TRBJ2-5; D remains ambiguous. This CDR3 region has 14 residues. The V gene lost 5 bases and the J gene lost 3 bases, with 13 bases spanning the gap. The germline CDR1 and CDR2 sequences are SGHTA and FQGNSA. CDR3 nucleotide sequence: TGTGCCAGCAGCCAGATGGGATCCAAAGAGACCCAGTACTTC. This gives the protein CASSQMGSKETQYF.

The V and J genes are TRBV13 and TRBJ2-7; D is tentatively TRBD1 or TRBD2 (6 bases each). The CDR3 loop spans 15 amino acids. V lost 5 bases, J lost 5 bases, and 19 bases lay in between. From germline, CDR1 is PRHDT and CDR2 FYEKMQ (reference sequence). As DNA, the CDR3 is TGTGCCAGCAGCGCCCGGTCTGGGGGGCGGGACGAGCAGTACTTC. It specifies CASSARSGGRDEQYF.

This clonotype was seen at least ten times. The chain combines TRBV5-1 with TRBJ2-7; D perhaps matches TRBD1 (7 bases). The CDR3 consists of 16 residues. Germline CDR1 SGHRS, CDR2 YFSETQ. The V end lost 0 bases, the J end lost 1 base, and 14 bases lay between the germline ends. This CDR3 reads CASSLAGGGGSYEQYF. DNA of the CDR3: TGCGCCAGCAGCTTGGCCGGAGGGGGCGGGTCCTACGAGCAGTACTTC.

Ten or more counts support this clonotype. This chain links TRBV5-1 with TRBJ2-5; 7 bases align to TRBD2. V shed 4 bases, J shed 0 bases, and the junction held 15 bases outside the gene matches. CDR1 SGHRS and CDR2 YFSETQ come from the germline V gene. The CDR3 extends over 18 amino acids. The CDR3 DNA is TGCGCCAGCAGCCTACCGACCCAAACGACTAGCAACCAAGAGACCCAGTACTTC. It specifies CASSLPTQTTSNQETQYF.

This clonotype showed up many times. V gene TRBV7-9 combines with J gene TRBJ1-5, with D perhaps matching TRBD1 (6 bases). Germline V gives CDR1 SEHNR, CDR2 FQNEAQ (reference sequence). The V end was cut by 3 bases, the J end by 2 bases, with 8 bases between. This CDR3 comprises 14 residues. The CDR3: CASSFGGRNQPQHF. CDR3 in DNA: TGTGCCAGCAGCTTTGGGGGGCGCAATCAGCCCCAGCATTTT.